This T cell receptor (beta chain) was sequenced during a study of shared clonotypes between healthy human individuals. For the study at large: Researchers assigned three CD4 naive, three CD4 memory, two CD8 naive and one CD8 memory plate to each donor.

Authors' data handling: Sequence data from immunoSEQ were junction-only and lacked quality scores; consequently, filtering differed. Some clones are missing from TCRdb's copy, which holds only in-frame ones; the method was immunoSEQ multiplex PCR. Clone size and the V and J calls come from that table; the DNA yielded D and trimming. The sample includes 2.3 million or so clones, roughly 93% of them seen just once. Study outcomes and limitations: Researchers found naive subsets generally carried larger estimated richness than memory subsets. With a few donors compared, around 4.7% of naive CD4 clonotypes were shared.

As concerns this clone: As yet, its antigen is unknown.

The V and J ends lost 1 base and 10 bases, in that order; junction bases with no gene match: 4. There are 12 residues in the CDR3. Germline values: CDR1 GTSNPN, CDR2 SVGIG (reference sequence). The TCR sequence derives from a man aged 18 to 30 in good health. Some clones in this sample may be carry-over from other donors' samples. The specimen was naive CD4+ T cells from PBMCs. Subset described: CD45RA+ positively selected. The chain is built from TRBV30 and TRBJ2-1; 7 bases align to TRBD1. The DNA of the CDR3 is TGTGCCTGGAGTGCCCAGGGACAGGAGCAGTTCTTC. Translation: CAWSAQGQEQFF.